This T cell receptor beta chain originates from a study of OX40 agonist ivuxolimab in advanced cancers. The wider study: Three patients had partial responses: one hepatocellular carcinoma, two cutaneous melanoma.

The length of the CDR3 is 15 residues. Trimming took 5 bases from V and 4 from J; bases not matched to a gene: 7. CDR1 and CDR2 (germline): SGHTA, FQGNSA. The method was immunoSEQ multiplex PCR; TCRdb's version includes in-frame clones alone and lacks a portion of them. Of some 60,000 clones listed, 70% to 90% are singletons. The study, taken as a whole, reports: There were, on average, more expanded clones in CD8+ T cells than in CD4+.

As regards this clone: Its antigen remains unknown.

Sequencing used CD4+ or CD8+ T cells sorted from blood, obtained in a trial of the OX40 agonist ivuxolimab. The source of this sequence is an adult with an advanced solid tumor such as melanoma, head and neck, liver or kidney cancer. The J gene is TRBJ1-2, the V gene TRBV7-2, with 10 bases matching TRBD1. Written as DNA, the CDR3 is TGTGCCAGCAGCGATAGGGGACAGGGGATCTATGGCTACACCTTC. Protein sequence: CASSDRGQGIYGYTF.